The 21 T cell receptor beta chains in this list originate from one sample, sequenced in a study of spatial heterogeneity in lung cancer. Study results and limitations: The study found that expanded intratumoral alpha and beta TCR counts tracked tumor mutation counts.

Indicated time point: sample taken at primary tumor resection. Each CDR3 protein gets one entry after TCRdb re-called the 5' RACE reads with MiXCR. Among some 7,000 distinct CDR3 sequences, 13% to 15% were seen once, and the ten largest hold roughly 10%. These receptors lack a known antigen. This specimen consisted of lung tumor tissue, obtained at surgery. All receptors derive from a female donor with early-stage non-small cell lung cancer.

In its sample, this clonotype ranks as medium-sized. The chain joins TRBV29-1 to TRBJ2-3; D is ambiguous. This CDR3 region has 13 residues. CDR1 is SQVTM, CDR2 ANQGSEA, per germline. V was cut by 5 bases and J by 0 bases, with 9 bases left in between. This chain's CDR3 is CSVSLPSTDTQYF. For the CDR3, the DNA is TGCAGCGTTAGCCTACCGAGCACAGATACGCAGTATTTT.

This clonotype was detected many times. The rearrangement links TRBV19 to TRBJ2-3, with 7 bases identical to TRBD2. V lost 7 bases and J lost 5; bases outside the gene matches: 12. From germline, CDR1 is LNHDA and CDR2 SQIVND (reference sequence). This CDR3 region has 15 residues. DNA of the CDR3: TGTGCCAGTATGATATCGGGGGGAACGGGAGATACGCAGTATTTT. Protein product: CASMISGGTGDTQYF.

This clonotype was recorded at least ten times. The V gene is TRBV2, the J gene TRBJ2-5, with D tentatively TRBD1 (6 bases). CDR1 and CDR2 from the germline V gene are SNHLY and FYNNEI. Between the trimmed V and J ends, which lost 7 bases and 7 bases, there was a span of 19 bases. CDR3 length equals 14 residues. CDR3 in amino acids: CASNGQGLRGTQYF. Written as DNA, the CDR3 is TGTGCCAGCAACGGTCAGGGGTTGAGGGGGACCCAGTACTTC.

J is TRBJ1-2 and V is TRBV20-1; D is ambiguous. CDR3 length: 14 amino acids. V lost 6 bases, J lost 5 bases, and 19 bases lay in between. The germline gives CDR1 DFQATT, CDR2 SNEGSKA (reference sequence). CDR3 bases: TGCAGTGCCCTAAGCTCGGCAGTGACTTATGGCTACACCTTC. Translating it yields CSALSSAVTYGYTF.

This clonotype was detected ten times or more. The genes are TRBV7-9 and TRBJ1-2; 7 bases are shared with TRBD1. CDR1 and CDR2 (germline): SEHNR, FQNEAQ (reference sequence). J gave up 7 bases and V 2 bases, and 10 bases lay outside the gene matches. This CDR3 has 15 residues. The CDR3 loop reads CASSLRDSGGSGYTF. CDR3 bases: TGTGCCAGCAGCTTACGGGACAGTGGAGGAAGTGGCTACACCTTC.

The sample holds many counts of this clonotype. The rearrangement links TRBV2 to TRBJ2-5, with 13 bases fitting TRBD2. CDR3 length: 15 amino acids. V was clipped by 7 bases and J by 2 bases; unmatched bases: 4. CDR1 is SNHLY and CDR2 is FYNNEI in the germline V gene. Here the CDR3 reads CASMGLAGTQETQYF. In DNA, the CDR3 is TGTGCCAGCATGGGACTAGCGGGGACACAAGAGACCCAGTACTTC.

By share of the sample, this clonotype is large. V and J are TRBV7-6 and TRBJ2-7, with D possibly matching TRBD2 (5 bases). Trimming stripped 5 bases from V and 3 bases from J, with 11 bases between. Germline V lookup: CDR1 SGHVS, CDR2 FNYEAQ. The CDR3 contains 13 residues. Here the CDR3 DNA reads TGTGCCAGCAGCGCGGGTCCTAACTACGAGCAGTACTTC. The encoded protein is CASSAGPNYEQYF.

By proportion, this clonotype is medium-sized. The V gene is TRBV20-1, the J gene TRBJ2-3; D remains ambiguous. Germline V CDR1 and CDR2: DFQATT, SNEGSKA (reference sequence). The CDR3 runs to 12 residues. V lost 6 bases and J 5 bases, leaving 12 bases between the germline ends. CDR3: CSAAPLGDTQYF. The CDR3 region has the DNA TGCAGTGCCGCGCCACTCGGAGATACGCAGTATTTT.

The CDR3 DNA reads as TGTGCCAGCAGTCAACCCTTCAGCAGTCGGGCCCCAGTTACGCAGTATTTT. Protein product: CASSQPFSSRAPVTQYF. The V and J genes are TRBV6-5 and TRBJ2-3, with D unclear. Per germline, CDR1 MNHEY and CDR2 SVGAGI. Trimming stripped 5 bases from V and 8 bases from J, with 26 bases between. This CDR3 has 17 residues.

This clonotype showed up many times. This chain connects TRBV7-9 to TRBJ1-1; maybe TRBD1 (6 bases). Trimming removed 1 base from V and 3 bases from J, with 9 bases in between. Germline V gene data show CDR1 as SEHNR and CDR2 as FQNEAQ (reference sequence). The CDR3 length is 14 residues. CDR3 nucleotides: TGTGCCAGCAGCTTAGTTTCAGGGGACACTGAAGCTTTCTTT. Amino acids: CASSLVSGDTEAFF.

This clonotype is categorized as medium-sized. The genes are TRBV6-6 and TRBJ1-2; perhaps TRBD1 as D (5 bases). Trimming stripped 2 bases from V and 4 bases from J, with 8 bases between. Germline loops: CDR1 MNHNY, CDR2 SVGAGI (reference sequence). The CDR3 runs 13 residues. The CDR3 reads CASSYGGGYGYTF. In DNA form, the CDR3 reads TGTGCCAGCAGTTACGGGGGGGGCTATGGCTACACCTTC.

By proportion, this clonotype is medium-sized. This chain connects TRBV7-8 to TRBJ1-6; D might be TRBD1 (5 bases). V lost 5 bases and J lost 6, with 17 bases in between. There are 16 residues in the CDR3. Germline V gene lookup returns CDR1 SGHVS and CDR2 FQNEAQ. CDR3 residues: CASSRRRDGINSPLHF. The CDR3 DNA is TGTGCCAGCAGCCGCCGCCGGGACGGGATTAATTCACCCCTCCACTTT.

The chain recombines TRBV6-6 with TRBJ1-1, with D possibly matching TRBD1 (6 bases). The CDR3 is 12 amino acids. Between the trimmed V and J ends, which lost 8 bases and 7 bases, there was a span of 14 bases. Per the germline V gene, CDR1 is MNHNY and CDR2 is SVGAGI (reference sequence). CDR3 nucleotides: TGTGCCAGCGGAAGCTCGGACAGTGAAGCTTTCTTT. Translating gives CASGSSDSEAFF.

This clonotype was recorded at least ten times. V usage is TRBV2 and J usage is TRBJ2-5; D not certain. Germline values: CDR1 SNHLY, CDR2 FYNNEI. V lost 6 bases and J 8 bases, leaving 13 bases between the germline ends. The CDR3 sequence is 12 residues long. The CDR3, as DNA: TGTGCCAGCAGAGCCGGTGGCCCTACCCAGTACTTC. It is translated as CASRAGGPTQYF.

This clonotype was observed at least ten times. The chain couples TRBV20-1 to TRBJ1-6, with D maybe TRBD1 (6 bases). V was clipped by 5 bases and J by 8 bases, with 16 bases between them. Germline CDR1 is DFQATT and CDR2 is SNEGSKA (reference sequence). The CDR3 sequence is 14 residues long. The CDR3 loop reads CSAQTGLGDSPLHF. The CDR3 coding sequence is TGCAGTGCTCAAACAGGGTTAGGTGATTCACCCCTCCACTTT.

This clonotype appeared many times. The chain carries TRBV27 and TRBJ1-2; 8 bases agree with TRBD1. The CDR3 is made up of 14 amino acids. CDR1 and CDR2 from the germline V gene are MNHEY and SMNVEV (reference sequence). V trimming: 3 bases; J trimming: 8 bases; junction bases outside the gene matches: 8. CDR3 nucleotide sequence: TGTGCCAGCAGTTTCAGGGGGCAAGGGAGCGGCTACACCTTC. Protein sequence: CASSFRGQGSGYTF.

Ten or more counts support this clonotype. CDR3 coding DNA: TGTGCCAGCAGCAAGACTAGCCCTAATTACAATGAGCAGTTCTTC. This gives the protein CASSKTSPNYNEQFF. The chain is built from TRBV7-9 and TRBJ2-1, with 7 bases matching TRBD2. The CDR3 is made up of 15 amino acids. Germline loops: CDR1 SEHNR, CDR2 FQNEAQ (reference sequence). The V and J ends lost 5 bases and 4 bases, in that order; junction bases with no gene match: 8.

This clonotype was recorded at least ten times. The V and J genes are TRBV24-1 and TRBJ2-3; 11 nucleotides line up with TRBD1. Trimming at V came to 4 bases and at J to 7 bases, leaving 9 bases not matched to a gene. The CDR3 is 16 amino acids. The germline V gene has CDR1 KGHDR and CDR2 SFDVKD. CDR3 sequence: CATSEVGQGASNTQYF. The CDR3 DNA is TGTGCCACCAGTGAGGTCGGACAGGGGGCTTCGAATACGCAGTATTTT.

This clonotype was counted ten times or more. The CDR3 coding sequence is TGCGCCAGCAGCCAAGATGGGGCCGCTTGGGGGGCCCTCCACTTT. Its translation: CASSQDGAAWGALHF. The rearrangement uses TRBV4-1 and TRBJ1-6; tentatively, D is TRBD1 (5 bases). The CDR3 spans 15 residues. Germline loops: CDR1 MGHRA, CDR2 YSYEKL. Trimming stripped 0 bases from V and 14 bases from J, with 17 bases between.

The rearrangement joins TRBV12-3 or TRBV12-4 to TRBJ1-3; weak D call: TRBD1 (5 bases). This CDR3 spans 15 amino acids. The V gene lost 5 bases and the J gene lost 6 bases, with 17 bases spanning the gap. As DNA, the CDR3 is TGTGCCAGCAGTCTCGGGGGGGGAGTGGTAAACACCATATATTTT. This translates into CASSLGGGVVNTIYF.

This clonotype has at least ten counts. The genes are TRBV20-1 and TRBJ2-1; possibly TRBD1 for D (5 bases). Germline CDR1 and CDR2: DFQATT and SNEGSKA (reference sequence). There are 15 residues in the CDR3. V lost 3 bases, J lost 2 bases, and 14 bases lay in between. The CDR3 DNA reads TGCAGTGCTAGTCCTCACCAGGGCGCCTACAATGAGCAGTTCTTC. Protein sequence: CSASPHQGAYNEQFF.